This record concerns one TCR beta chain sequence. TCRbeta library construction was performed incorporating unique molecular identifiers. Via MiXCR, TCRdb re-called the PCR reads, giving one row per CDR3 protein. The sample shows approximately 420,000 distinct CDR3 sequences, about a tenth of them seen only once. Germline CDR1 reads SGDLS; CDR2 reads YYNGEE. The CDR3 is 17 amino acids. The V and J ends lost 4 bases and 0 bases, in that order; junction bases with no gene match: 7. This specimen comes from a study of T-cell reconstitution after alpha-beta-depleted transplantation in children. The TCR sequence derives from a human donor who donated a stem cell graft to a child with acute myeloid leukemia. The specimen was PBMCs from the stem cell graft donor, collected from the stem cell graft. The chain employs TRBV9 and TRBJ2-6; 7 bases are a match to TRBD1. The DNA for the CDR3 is TGTGCCAGCAGCAGACGGACAGGATTCTCTGGGGCCAACGTCCTGACTTTC. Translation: CASSRRTGFSGANVLTF.